This T cell receptor beta chain was documented in a study of spatial heterogeneity in lung cancer (dated by TCRdb to about 2019). Background for the entire study: Beta-chain transcripts were consistently detected in greater numbers than alpha-chain transcripts, which likely reflected higher beta-chain transcript abundance. Nonsynonymous mutation counts, determined by whole-exome sequencing of tumor tissue, were related to TCR repertoire features. The study quantitatively compared TCR alpha and beta repertoires across multiple tumor regions, matched nontumor lung and blood in non-small cell lung cancer. In the raw uncorrected reads, each unique combination of TCR and UMI appeared more than ten times on average. Both alpha and beta chains were TCR-sequenced in around 230 tumor regions, roughly 70 matched nontumor lung samples and some 50 PBMC samples obtained at surgery.

Inclusive of the bounding cysteine and phenylalanine, the CDR3 is 14 residues long. Here the CDR3 DNA is all that survives: 42 bases in frame from base 1. The CDR1 and CDR2 encoded by the germline V gene are MNHEY and SVGEGT. V is trimmed back by 2 bases and J by 6 bases, and the junction contains 6 bases that no gene match accounts for. Broader findings and caveats from the paper: Additional single-cell paired TCR alpha and beta sequencing was considered necessary to confirm, at a functional level, the hypothesis that regional TCRs recognize regional mutations. Ubiquitous expanded tumor TCRs showed up in blood more often at tumor resection than at routine follow-up.

Ten or more counts support this clonotype. Its antigen is unknown. No quality values exist for individual bases; no much larger clone is one base distant. Library prep was done by 5' RACE. The run used a NextSeq 500. To allow correction of PCR and sequencing errors, the TCR library protocol tagged every TCR cDNA molecule with a unique molecular identifier. On the authors' methods: Decombinator tools were used for TCR identification, UMI-based error correction and CDR3 extraction. Expanded TCRs were defined as those above a frequency of 2 per 1,000, corresponding to the top 1% of the tumor frequency distribution. Rényi diversity was computed with the R vegan package after subsampling each repertoire 100 times to 5,000 TCRs. CDR3 similarity networks were constructed using string-kernel similarity of amino acid triplets, with links drawn between CDR3s whose pairwise similarity was above 0.82. TCRdb took the public reads, trimmed them with fastp at Q25, ran MiXCR for clone calling and kept in-frame beta chains. Each entry merges the rows of one CDR3 protein and shows their most common DNA and genes. Clone size and V and J calls follow TCRdb, not the original study. The sample has some 40,000 distinct CDR3 sequences on record, less than 6.5% of them singletons. The biggest ten clones account for roughly 25% of the sample.

In light of the paper, this sample's time point label describes: sample taken at primary tumor resection. Donors were over 60 patients with early-stage, untreated non-small cell lung cancer from the lung TRACERx cohort. For TCR sequencing, whole RNA was extracted from tumor and nontumor lung tissue, or from cryopreserved PBMC samples, and no cell sorting was done. Patients were selected for TCR sequencing only if sufficient RNA was available from at least two tumor regions. The sequence joins TRBV6-2 or TRBV6-3 to TRBJ2-7, with TRBD2 identical over 8 junction bases. This specimen consisted of PBMCs, obtained at surgery. This TCR was recovered from a female donor with early-stage non-small cell lung cancer. The CDR3 protein is CASSYNGGASEQYF. Here is the DNA: TGTGCCAGCAGTTACAACGGGGGGGCGAGCGAGCAGTACTTC.